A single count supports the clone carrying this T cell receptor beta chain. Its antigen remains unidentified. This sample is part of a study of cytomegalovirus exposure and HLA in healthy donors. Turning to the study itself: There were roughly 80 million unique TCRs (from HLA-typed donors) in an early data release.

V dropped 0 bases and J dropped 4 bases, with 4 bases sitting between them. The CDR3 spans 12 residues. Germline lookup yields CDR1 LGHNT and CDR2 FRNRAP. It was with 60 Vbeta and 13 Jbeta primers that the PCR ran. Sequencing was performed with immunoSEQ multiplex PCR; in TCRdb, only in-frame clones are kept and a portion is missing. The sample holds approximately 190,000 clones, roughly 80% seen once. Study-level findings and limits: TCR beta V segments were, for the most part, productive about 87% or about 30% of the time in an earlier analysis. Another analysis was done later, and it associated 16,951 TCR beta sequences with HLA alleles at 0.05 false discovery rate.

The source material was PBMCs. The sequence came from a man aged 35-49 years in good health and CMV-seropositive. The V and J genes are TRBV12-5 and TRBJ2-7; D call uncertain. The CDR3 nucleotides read TGTGCTAGTGGTTTGGTCCCATACGAGCAGTACTTC. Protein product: CASGLVPYEQYF.